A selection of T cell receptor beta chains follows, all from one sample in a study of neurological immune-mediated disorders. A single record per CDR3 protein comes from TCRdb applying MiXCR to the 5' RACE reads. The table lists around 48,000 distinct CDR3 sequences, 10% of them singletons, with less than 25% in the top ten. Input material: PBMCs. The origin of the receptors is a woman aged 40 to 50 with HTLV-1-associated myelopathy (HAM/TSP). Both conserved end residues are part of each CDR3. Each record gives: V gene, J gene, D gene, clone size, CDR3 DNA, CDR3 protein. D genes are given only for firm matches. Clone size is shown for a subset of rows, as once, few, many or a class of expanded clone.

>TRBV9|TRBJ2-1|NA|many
TGTGCCAGCAGCGTCTCTCAAGACGGACAGAGCTCCTACAATGAGCAGTTCTTC
CASSVSQDGQSSYNEQFF
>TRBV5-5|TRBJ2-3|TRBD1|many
TGTGCCAGCAGCTTGGCGGTTTGGACAGGGGGCTTGAATACGCAGTATTTT
CASSLAVWTGGLNTQYF
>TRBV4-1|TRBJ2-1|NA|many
TGCGCCAGCAGCCCCCCCCGTAGGCGGAGCTCCTACAATGAGCAGTTCTTC
CASSPPRRRSSYNEQFF
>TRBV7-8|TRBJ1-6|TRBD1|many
TGTGCCAGCAGCTTAGGTATAGTTCGGACAGGGACAACATCATCACCCCTCCACTTT
CASSLGIVRTGTTSSPLHF
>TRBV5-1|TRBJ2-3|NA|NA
TGCGCCAGCATCACTAGGGTTTTGGGCACAGATATGCAGTATTTT
CASITRVLGTDMQYF
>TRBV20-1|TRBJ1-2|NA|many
TGCAGTGCTAGAGATCGCGGGCGCGAGGGTGGCTACACCTTC
CSARDRGREGGYTF
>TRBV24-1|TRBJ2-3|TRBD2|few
TGTGCCACCAGTGACCCCACTAGCGGGGGGGCTGGCACAGATACGCAGTATTTT
CATSDPTSGGAGTDTQYF
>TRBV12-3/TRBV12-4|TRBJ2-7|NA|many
TGTGCCAGCAGTGGTTCTAAGGACATTCCCTACGAGCAGTACTTC
CASSGSKDIPYEQYF
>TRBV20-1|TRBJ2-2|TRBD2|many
TGCAGTGCCGGACTAGCGGGGGCCTTCGGGGAGCTGTTTTTT
CSAGLAGAFGELFF
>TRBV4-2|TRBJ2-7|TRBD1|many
TGTGCCAGCAGCCGGGACAGGGGGCTGGCCTACGAGCAGTACTTC
CASSRDRGLAYEQYF
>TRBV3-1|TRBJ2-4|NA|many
TGTGCCAGCAGCCAAGGAGGAGGACAGATTCTATCCATTCAGTACTTC
CASSQGGGQILSIQYF
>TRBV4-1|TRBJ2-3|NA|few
TGCGCCAGCAGCCAAGAGCAGGACTATCTGGATACGCAGTATTTT
CASSQEQDYLDTQYF
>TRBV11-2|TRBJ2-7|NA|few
TGTGCCAGCAGCTTAGGGTTGCGGAGTAAATACGAGCAGTACTTC
CASSLGLRSKYEQYF
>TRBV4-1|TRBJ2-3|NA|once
TGCGCCAGCAGCCAAGATTTTTTTGTTCTGGGCAGGGCAACAGATACGCAGTATTTT
CASSQDFFVLGRATDTQYF
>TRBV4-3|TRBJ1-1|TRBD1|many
TGCGCCAGCAGCCCCAAGTCCCAGGGGGCCACTGAAGCTTTCTTT
CASSPKSQGATEAFF
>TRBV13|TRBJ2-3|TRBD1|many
TGTGCCAGCAGCCCCAGGATGGCGGCAGGGGGACCCACAGATACGCAGTATTTT
CASSPRMAAGGPTDTQYF
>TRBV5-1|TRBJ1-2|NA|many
TGCGCCAGCAGCTTGCAGGGTACCCATGGCTACACCTTC
CASSLQGTHGYTF
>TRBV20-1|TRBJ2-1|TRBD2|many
TGCAGTGCTAGGCAACCGGGACTAGCGGACTCCTACAATGAGCAGTTCTTC
CSARQPGLADSYNEQFF
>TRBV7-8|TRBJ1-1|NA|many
TGTGCCAGCAGCCTGGGTCACCGGAACACTGAAGCTTTCTTT
CASSLGHRNTEAFF
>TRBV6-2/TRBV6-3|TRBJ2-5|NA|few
TGTGCCAGCAGTTACAACAGGCAAGAGACCCAGTACTTC
CASSYNRQETQYF
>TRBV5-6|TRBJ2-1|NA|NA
TGTGCCAGCAGCCTACCTACAGGCGGCGAGCAGTTCTTC
CASSLPTGGEQFF
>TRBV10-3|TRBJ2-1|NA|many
TGTGCCATCAGTGAGCGAGGCCCCGTGGATGAGCAGTTCTTC
CAISERGPVDEQFF
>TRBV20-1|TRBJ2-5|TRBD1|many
TGCAGTGCTGAGAGACAGGGACGTGTGGAGACCCAGTACTTC
CSAERQGRVETQYF
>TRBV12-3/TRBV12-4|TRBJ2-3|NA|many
TGTGCCAGCAGCTCCCCGACTGACTATACGCAGTATTTT
CASSSPTDYTQYF
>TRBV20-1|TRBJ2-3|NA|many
TGCAGTGCTAGAGATCAAACAGTGACAGATACGCAGTATTTT
CSARDQTVTDTQYF
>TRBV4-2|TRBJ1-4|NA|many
TGTGCCAGCAGCCAACCAAGGTGGGGGTTTGAAAAACTGTTTTTT
CASSQPRWGFEKLFF
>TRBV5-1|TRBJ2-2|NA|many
TGCGCCAGCAGCTTGGTGTCCAGGGACGCCGGGGAGCTGTTTTTT
CASSLVSRDAGELFF
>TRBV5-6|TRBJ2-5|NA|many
TGTGCCAGCAGCTCTTCGAGTGGGGAGACCCAGTACTTC
CASSSSSGETQYF
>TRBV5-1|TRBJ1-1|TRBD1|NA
TGCGCCAGCAGCATCATCCCGGACAGGGGGTTGGGGGGCATTGAAGCTTTCTTT
CASSIIPDRGLGGIEAFF
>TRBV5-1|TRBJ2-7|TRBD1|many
TGCGCCAGCAGCTTGGCCCAGGGGGCAAGAGAGCAGTACTTC
CASSLAQGAREQYF
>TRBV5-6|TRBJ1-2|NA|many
TGTGCCAGCAGCTTTTCGGGAACGGAGATCCTGGGCTATGGCTACACCTTC
CASSFSGTEILGYGYTF
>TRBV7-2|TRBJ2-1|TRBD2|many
TGTGCCAGCAGCTTTGGGACTAGCCCATCCTACAATGAGCAGTTCTTC
CASSFGTSPSYNEQFF
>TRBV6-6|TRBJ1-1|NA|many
TGTGCCAGCAGTTACCAGCACAGGGCGTCGGACACTGAAGCTTTCTTT
CASSYQHRASDTEAFF
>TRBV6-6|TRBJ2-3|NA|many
TGTGCCAGCAGTTACCTCCAGACCGACGGATGGGCTAGCGATACGCAGTATTTT
CASSYLQTDGWASDTQYF
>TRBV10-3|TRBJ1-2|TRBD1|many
TGTGCCGCCTATCCGGGACAGGGCCTCTATGGCTACACCTTC
CAAYPGQGLYGYTF
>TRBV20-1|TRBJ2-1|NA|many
TGCAGTGCTAGAGTCCGGGGAGGTTCATACAATGAGCAGTTCTTC
CSARVRGGSYNEQFF
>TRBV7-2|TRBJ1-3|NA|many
TGTGCCAGCAGCTTAATTGGAAACACCATATATTTT
CASSLIGNTIYF
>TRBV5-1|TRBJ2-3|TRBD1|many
TGCGCCAGCAGCACACGGGACAGGGGAACAGATACGCAGTATTTT
CASSTRDRGTDTQYF
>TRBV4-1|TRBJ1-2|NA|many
TGCGCCAGCAGCCAACCTAACCGGGAACTGTCAAACTATGGCTACACCTTC
CASSQPNRELSNYGYTF
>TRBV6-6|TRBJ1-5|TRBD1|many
TGTGCCAGCAGTTCCTGGGACAGGAATCAGCCCCAGCATTTT
CASSSWDRNQPQHF
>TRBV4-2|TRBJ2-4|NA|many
TGTGCCAGCAGCCAGGAAGTTGAGGGAAACATTCAGTACTTC
CASSQEVEGNIQYF
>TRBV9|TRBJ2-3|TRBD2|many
TGTGCCAGCAGCGAGGGGCGACTAGCGGGGGCAGATACGCAGTATTTT
CASSEGRLAGADTQYF
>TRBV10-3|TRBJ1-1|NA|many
TGTGCCATCAGCGCGTTAAGAGGGGATAACACTGAAGCTTTCTTT
CAISALRGDNTEAFF
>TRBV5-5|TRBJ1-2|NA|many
TGTGCCAGCAGCTTGGGACGGGGGAGCTATGGCTACACCTTC
CASSLGRGSYGYTF
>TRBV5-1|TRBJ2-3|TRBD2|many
TGCGCCAGCAGCTTGGCGGCTAGCGGGGGGTCCACGTCCCGCACAGATACGCAGTATTTT
CASSLAASGGSTSRTDTQYF
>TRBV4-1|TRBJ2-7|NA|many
TGCGCCAGCAGCCAAGATCTGGCGGGGAGCTCCTACGAGCAGTACTTC
CASSQDLAGSSYEQYF
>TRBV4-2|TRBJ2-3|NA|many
TGTGCCAGCAGCCAACAAAGCCCAGATACGCAGTATTTT
CASSQQSPDTQYF
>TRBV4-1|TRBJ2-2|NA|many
TGCGCCAGCAGCCGAGACAGCAATGGACTAGGGGAGCTGTTTTTT
CASSRDSNGLGELFF